The subject of this entry is one TCR beta chain. Its antigen specificity is not known. No base-level quality is on record; no much larger clone is a single base apart. The sample originates from a study of blood T cell repertoires in COVID-19 (TCRdb year 2020). With regard to the full study: Samples from collaborators originated in the United States, Italy and Spain and spanned both the acute and convalescent phases of COVID-19. Where HLA class I and class II types were available, the types were taken from metadata supplied by the sample provider, not from assay-based typing. The repertoires were released in a freely available public database intended as a resource for research on the immune response to SARS-CoV-2. Subjects who had been exposed to COVID-19, were actively infected with it, or had recovered from it provided the deeply sampled blood TCRbeta repertoires that made up the dataset. The prospective study material was composed of cDNA or gDNA derived from T cells, B-cell-depleted T cells, or PBMCs. The sample metadata nearly always contained a de-identified subject ID, COVID-19 status, age in years and sex. Samples were obtained from the ongoing ImmuneRACE study (first 160 participants) and from some 1,300 subjects provided by 6 global collaborators.

TCRbeta CDR3 regions were amplified from genomic DNA by means of the immunoSEQ Assay, a bias-controlled multiplex PCR. Concerning the study's data processing: The number of nucleated cells in each sample was estimated by amplification of reference gene primers within the assay. To quantify the absolute abundance of each unique TCRbeta CDR3 rearrangement, sequence reads were collapsed and filtered. For each sample, productive Simpson clonality was calculated as the square root of Simpson's diversity index across productive rearrangements. TCRdb took over this immuneACCESS table, retaining in-frame rearrangements with V and J assigned. Such tables are incomplete; in checked studies, under half of the missing clones stem from an unresolved V gene, and the remainder is unexplained. The V and J calls and clone size were taken over from that table, and D and trimming were inferred from the DNA. The sample table contains about 65,000 clones; only one count was recorded for approximately 95% of them. Of the sample, approximately 2.6% is held by the ten largest clones.

Results and caveats for the whole study, not just this receptor: How much clinical and demographic metadata was included differed by source and by participant, and the metadata was provided uncurated.

Each collaborating institution followed its own protocols to collect whole blood in K2EDTA tubes. Collaborator samples were shipped for TCRbeta analysis as frozen whole blood, isolated PBMCs, or DNA extracted from either sample type. The CDR3 contains 15 residues, cysteine and phenylalanine counted. Only the CDR3 part of the read is kept: 45 bases, read in frame from the first base. CDR1 SGHTA and CDR2 FQGNSA were looked up in the germline V gene. Trimming at the junction amounts to 5 bases on V and 4 bases on J, and the germline ends lie 17 bases apart. The V and J segments used are TRBV7-2 and TRBJ1-1, with TRBD1 tentatively as D gene (6 bases match). The sequence was obtained from an older man with active COVID-19. Sequenced: peripheral blood. The nucleotide sequence reads as follows: TGTGCCAGCAGCCCAGGGGTGTCGGGGTCCACTGAAGCTTTCTTT. This yields the protein CASSPGVSGSTEAFF. With all but the CDR3 taken from the reference TRBV7-2 and TRBJ1-1 genes, the full variable domain is: GAGVSQSPSNKVTEKGKDVELRCDPISGHTALYWYRQSLGQGLEFLIYFQGNSAPDKSGLPSDRFSAERTGGSVSTLTIQRTQQEDSAVYLCASSPGVSGSTEAFFGQGTRLTVV.